The clone carrying this T cell receptor (beta chain) was seen more than once but under ten times. Indicated time point: persistent/refractory GD, antithyroid drugs over 5 years with positive TRAb. PBMC-derived RNA was used for the TCR library. The length of the CDR3 is 15 residues. Germline V lookup: CDR1 SGHTA, CDR2 FQGNSA. After removal of 2 bases from V and 4 bases from J, the junction contained 4 bases not matched to a gene. This sample is drawn from a study of regulatory T cells in long-lasting Graves disease. Arm-PCR of CDR3 regions with iRepertoire HTBI primers generated TCR beta libraries. TCRdb recomputed calls from the multiplex PCR reads with MiXCR, one row per CDR3 protein. Seen here are about 470,000 distinct CDR3 sequences, 20% to 25% observed once, and the top ten hold roughly 7%.

This sequence joins TRBV7-2 and TRBJ2-1, with 8 bases aligning to TRBD2. The sample in question was peripheral blood mononuclear cells (PBMCs), obtained when the disease was refractory, from a patient treated with antithyroid drugs. This sequence was found in a female donor with Graves disease. CDR3 amino acids: CASSLLLAEYNEQFF. The CDR3 region has the DNA TGTGCCAGCAGCTTACTACTAGCGGAGTACAATGAGCAGTTCTTC.